Detailed here is one T cell receptor (beta chain). Its antigen is as yet unknown. This sample is part of a study of cytomegalovirus exposure and HLA in healthy donors. Whole-study results and caveats: The tendency of first-cohort TCR clusters to co-occur in the 90 to 150 validation repertoires was the finding of a later analysis. A classifier reportedly called cytomegalovirus status with high sensitivity and specificity. Some TCR beta chains (around 180 of them) were listed as cytomegalovirus-associated.

The donors belonged to the approximately 120-subject validation cohort, separate from the approximately 700-subject first cohort. The CDR3 runs 16 residues. V was trimmed by 0 bases and J by 1 base, leaving 11 bases between them. The germline gives CDR1 SGDLS, CDR2 YYNGEE. Assay: immunoSEQ multiplex PCR; the TCRdb copy retains only in-frame clones and omits some. The repertoire holds hundreds of thousands of clones, with 70% to 90% as singletons. The sequenced sample consisted of PBMCs. The J gene is TRBJ1-3, the V gene TRBV9; D not resolved. This receptor was identified in a woman aged 18-35 years in good health and CMV-seronegative. The CDR3 sequence is CASSVGLQPSGNTIYF. The CDR3 DNA sequence: TGTGCCAGCAGCGTAGGCCTACAGCCGTCTGGAAACACCATATATTTT.